The 18 T cell receptor beta chains listed next were all sequenced from one sample in a study of Graves' ophthalmopathy and Graves' hyperthyroidism. Amplification of TCR beta CDR3 regions used RNA transcripts. Following a first-round RT-PCR that used HTBI primers, a second-round multiplex PCR was carried out. TCRdb re-called the multiplex PCR reads through MiXCR, storing one row per CDR3 protein. The sample holds almost 750,000 distinct CDR3 sequences; 40% are singletons and the top ten take approximately 46%. The sequencing input was peripheral blood. The receptors were gathered from an adult man with Graves' ophthalmopathy.

This clonotype occurred once. The CDR3 protein is CASSVGPTRGTEAFF. In DNA, the CDR3 is TGTGCCAGCAGCGTAGGACCGACGAGGGGCACTGAAGCTTTCTTT. The chain carries TRBV9 and TRBJ1-1, with TRBD1 as a possible D gene (5 bases). Between the trimmed V and J ends, which lost 0 bases and 4 bases, there was a span of 13 bases. In germline, CDR1 is SGDLS, CDR2 YYNGEE. This CDR3 is built from 15 residues.

This clonotype showed up many times. The CDR3 DNA follows: TGTGCCAGCAGTCTTAAGGGAGATAATTCACCCCTCCACTTT. Its translation is CASSLKGDNSPLHF. This chain links TRBV12-3 or TRBV12-4 with TRBJ1-6; no definite D call. V was cut by 5 bases and J by 5 bases, with 10 bases left in between. This CDR3 has 14 amino acids.

This clonotype was seen many times. This rearrangement joins TRBV2 to TRBJ2-7, with D perhaps matching TRBD1 or TRBD2 (5 bases each). Trimming stripped 1 base from V and 4 bases from J, with 5 bases between. The CDR3 totals 12 residues. Germline values: CDR1 SNHLY, CDR2 FYNNEI. The CDR3 bases are TGTGCCAGCAGTGAAGGGGGGTACGAGCAGTACTTC. Encoded protein: CASSEGGYEQYF.

This CDR3 is CASSLVRTSGVYGYTF. CDR3 coding DNA: TGTGCCAGCAGCTTGGTTCGGACTTCGGGTGTGTATGGCTACACCTTC. The chain recombines TRBV7-9 with TRBJ1-2; D is ambiguous. This CDR3 has 16 amino acids. Trimming stripped 3 bases from V and 5 bases from J, with 19 bases between. Germline V gives CDR1 SEHNR, CDR2 FQNEAQ (reference sequence).

Comment on this clonotype: Mismatch with germline at one junction end may stem from a read error. V gene TRBV24-1 combines with J gene TRBJ1-5, with 7 bases identical to TRBD1. The CDR3 totals 15 residues. In germline, CDR1 is KGHDR, CDR2 SFDVKD. Here the CDR3 reads CAISEMTGQNQPQHF. The CDR3 DNA reads TGTGCCATCAGTGAGATGACAGGGCAAAATCAGCCCCAGCATTTT.

The chain combines TRBV30 with TRBJ2-5; the D is unclear. Germline CDR1 and CDR2: GTSNPN and SVGIG (reference sequence). Trimming cost V 5 bases and J 0 bases, with 7 bases left between them. The CDR3 consists of 12 residues. The DNA of the CDR3 is TGTGCCTGGCTGGGCTACCAAGAGACCCAGTACTTC. Its protein product is CAWLGYQETQYF.

This clonotype has a count of ten or more. The chain couples TRBV19 to TRBJ2-7; 8 bases are shared with TRBD1. Germline CDR1 LNHDA, CDR2 SQIVND (reference sequence). The CDR3 spans 12 residues. The V and J ends lost 10 bases and 4 bases, in that order; junction bases with no gene match: 6. CDR3 DNA sequence: TGTGCCACTCGGGACAGGCTGTACGAGCAGTACTTC. Translation: CATRDRLYEQYF.

As DNA, the CDR3 is TGTGCCACCAGCAGTAAAGGGGGCCAGAACACTGAAGCTTTCTTT. Translated, it gives CATSSKGGQNTEAFF. The chain is built from TRBV15 and TRBJ1-1; 7 bases fit TRBD1. The germline V gene has CDR1 LNHNV and CDR2 YYDKDF (reference sequence). V was pared by 3 bases and J by 1 base, with 5 bases of the junction left unmatched. The CDR3 sequence is 15 residues long.

This clonotype was counted many times. The chain is built from TRBV5-5 and TRBJ2-7; 8 positions match TRBD1. The CDR3 is 15 amino acids. The ends lost 4 bases at V and 3 bases at J; junction bases unmatched: 9. The germline gives CDR1 SGHKS, CDR2 YYEKEE (reference sequence). The CDR3 sequence: CASSGTGTGHYEQYF. In DNA, the CDR3 is TGTGCCAGCAGCGGAACCGGGACAGGACACTACGAGCAGTACTTC.

The chain combines TRBV14 with TRBJ2-7; a possible D gene is TRBD2 (5 bases). Germline V CDR1 and CDR2: SGHDN, FVKESK. CDR3 length: 13 residues. V shed 6 bases and J shed 9 bases, with 18 bases lying between them. CDR3 sequence reads: CASRAIGVGGQYF. The CDR3 DNA reads as TGTGCCAGCAGAGCTATCGGGGTCGGAGGGCAGTACTTC.

This clonotype was observed once. The chain carries TRBV6-6 and TRBJ2-7; 7 nucleotides line up with TRBD1. In germline, CDR1 is MNHNY, CDR2 SVGAGI (reference sequence). This CDR3 spans 15 amino acids. The J segment lost 3 bases and the V segment lost 4 bases, leaving 9 bases of the junction unmatched. CDR3 nucleotides: TGTGCCAGCAGTTCCCCCCCCGGGACAGTCTACGAGCAGTACTTC. Protein product: CASSSPPGTVYEQYF.

The count of this clonotype is one. J is TRBJ2-7 and V is TRBV9, with D perhaps assigned TRBD1 or TRBD2 (6 bases each). Germline V gene data show CDR1 as SGDLS and CDR2 as YYNGEE. V lost 4 bases and J lost 2, with 13 bases in between. CDR3 length: 14 residues. The CDR3 reads CASSRGTKAYEQYF. DNA of the CDR3: TGTGCCAGCAGCCGGGGGACAAAGGCCTACGAGCAGTACTTC.

The chain is built from TRBV20-1 and TRBJ2-7, with 7 nucleotides matching TRBD1. V was clipped by 5 bases and J by 3 bases; unmatched bases: 7. This CDR3 spans 13 amino acids. Germline CDR1 and CDR2: DFQATT and SNEGSKA (reference sequence). CDR3 in amino acids: CSAPGTAIYEQYF. CDR3 sequence (DNA): TGCAGTGCTCCCGGGACAGCTATCTACGAGCAGTACTTC.

This clonotype has a count of ten or more. The chain is built from TRBV24-1 and TRBJ2-2; maybe TRBD1 (7 bases). The CDR3 spans 16 residues. CDR1 and CDR2 (germline): KGHDR, SFDVKD. V was trimmed by 4 bases and J by 0 bases, leaving 11 bases between them. DNA for the CDR3: TGTGCCACCAGTGACGGCGGGACAGCGAACACCGGGGAGCTGTTTTTT. It encodes CATSDGGTANTGELFF.

This clonotype was seen only a few times. The chain joins TRBV2 to TRBJ1-2; D is perhaps TRBD1 (5 bases). The V and J ends lost 3 bases and 8 bases respectively, with 19 bases between them. The CDR3 totals 15 residues. Germline V CDR1 and CDR2: SNHLY, FYNNEI. The chain's CDR3 is CASSDTGTHPGGYTF. The CDR3 DNA reads TGTGCCAGCAGTGACACCGGGACGCACCCTGGCGGCTACACCTTC.

The chain has TRBV15 and TRBJ2-7; 11 nucleotides line up with TRBD1. V lost 1 base and J lost 6; bases outside the gene matches: 5. This CDR3 region has 15 residues. Germline V CDR1 and CDR2: LNHNV, YYDKDF (reference sequence). The CDR3 spells CATSRVGQGVFEQYF. The CDR3 nucleotides are TGTGCCACCAGCAGAGTGGGACAGGGGGTCTTCGAGCAGTACTTC.

This clonotype was seen ten or more times. The chain couples TRBV15 to TRBJ1-5; possible D gene TRBD1, 5 bases. This CDR3 is built from 18 residues. V was shortened by 1 base and J by 2 bases, with 18 bases between the two germline ends. Germline assignment: CDR1 LNHNV and CDR2 YYDKDF (reference sequence). The CDR3 coding sequence is TGTGCCACCAGCAGAGCTACGTCAAGCAGGGAACGCAATCAGCCCCAGCATTTT. It translates to CATSRATSSRERNQPQHF.

The J gene is TRBJ2-7, the V gene TRBV6-6, with no clear D. The germline gives CDR1 MNHNY, CDR2 SVGAGI (reference sequence). V lost 4 bases, J lost 5 bases, and 9 bases lay in between. This CDR3 is 12 amino acids long. The CDR3 DNA follows: TGTGCCAGCAGTTCCCAAAGAGACGAGCAGTACTTC. Protein: CASSSQRDEQYF.